The sequence of this TCR beta chain was determined in a study of read filtering for tumor transcriptome and immune sequencing. About the research overall: By R-ISS, stages I, II and III held 8, 16 and 7 patients. Per sample, TCR-region reads ranged about 3.5 to 11 million by IR-seq, about 85 to 1,400 by RNA-seq.

The library was built from roughly 400 ng RNA with molecular barcoded adaptors for alpha/delta and beta/gamma chains. Each CDR3 protein is one row after TCRdb ran MiXCR on the reads. Among 15,000 to 20,000 distinct CDR3 sequences listed, around 20% were seen once. Study conclusions and caveats: IR-seq captured clonotypes deeper and more reliably than RNA-seq.

This clonotype was recorded a few times. What it recognizes is unknown. CDR1 and CDR2 from the germline V gene are LGHDT and YNNKEL (reference sequence). The CDR3 is 12 residues long. Trimming removed 1 base at V and 5 bases at J, with 5 bases between. The sequence came from a donor at least 40 years old with multiple myeloma. Sequencing was carried out using a population of CD138-negative cells sorted from bone marrow. The chain is built from TRBV3-1 and TRBJ1-1; unclear D gene. Written as DNA, the CDR3 is TGTGCCAGCAGCCAAGTCAGGACTGAAGCTTTCTTT. Translation gives CASSQVRTEAFF.